This T cell receptor beta chain was retrieved from a study of post-analysis software for immune sequencing data. About the study: Both relapsing-remitting and secondary progressive multiple sclerosis featured among the disease courses, as did progressive-relapsing multiple sclerosis.

Built from TCR beta cDNA, the libraries had unique molecular identifiers in them. When 1 to 10 million T cells were used, they gave roughly 490,000 cDNA molecules. One entry per CDR3 protein, called by TCRdb with MiXCR from the PCR reads. The data contain 820,000 or so distinct CDR3 sequences, approximately 53% of them singletons. Notes on the study in general: Controls showed significantly higher normalized Chao1 diversity than did multiple sclerosis patients.

A note on this clonotype: What it binds is unknown.

Sequenced input: blood. The TCR originated in a girl aged 5-17 years with multiple sclerosis.

This CDR3 is CSVWRPGSMNTEAFF. Written as DNA, the CDR3 is TGCAGCGTGTGGAGACCGGGTTCGATGAACACTGAAGCTTTCTTT. V is TRBV29-1 and J is TRBJ1-1; D not certain. Looked up from germline, CDR1 is SQVTM and CDR2 is ANQGSEA. Trimming shortened V by 6 bases and J by 0 bases, and 17 bases separated the two germline ends. CDR3 size: 15 residues.